This T cell receptor beta chain appears in the sequencing data of a study of cytomegalovirus exposure and HLA in healthy donors. Germline CDR1 and CDR2: SGHRS and YFSETQ. V was pared by 0 bases and J by 4 bases, with 3 bases of the junction left unmatched. The CDR3 sequence is 14 residues long. A multiplex PCR was run with 60 Vbeta primers and 13 Jbeta primers. Method: immunoSEQ multiplex PCR; TCRdb's copy keeps in-frame clones and lacks some. The sample includes fewer than 65,000 clones, about 89% of them seen just once. This clone has a single count. The sample holds other DNA sequences that translate to the same CDR3.

The sample taken for sequencing was PBMCs. This chain joins TRBV5-1 and TRBJ2-5, with 7 bases aligning to TRBD1. The clonotype comes from a man between 18 and 35 years old in good health and CMV-seronegative. This CDR3 is CASSLGQGGETQYF. CDR3 bases: TGCGCCAGCAGCTTGGGACAGGGCGGAGAGACCCAGTACTTC.